These 12 T cell receptor beta chains originate from one sample sequenced in a study of T cell changes during pregnancy in multiple sclerosis. Sequencing used immunoSEQ multiplex PCR; TCRdb keeps in-frame clones, though not all of them. The table records 46,000 or so clones, over 85% of them present only once. The sequencing here drew on CD8+ T cells from peripheral blood mononuclear cells, taken after pregnancy. Receptors originate from a female donor with multiple sclerosis, enrolled in a pregnancy study.

This clone was picked up one time. CDR3 sequence (DNA): TGTGCCAGCAGTTTAGGAAGGGGGCTGGTCCCCGGGGAGCTGTTTTTT. Translating gives CASSLGRGLVPGELFF. This rearrangement joins TRBV28 to TRBJ2-2; 7 bases line up with TRBD1. Germline V gene lookup returns CDR1 MDHEN and CDR2 SYDVKM. The CDR3 totals 16 residues. Trimming removed 2 bases from V and 6 bases from J; junction bases left unmatched: 9.

The V gene is TRBV7-3, the J gene TRBJ1-1; maybe TRBD1 (5 bases). The ends were cut back, 0 bases at V and 4 bases at J, with 9 bases in the middle. The CDR3 loop spans 14 amino acids. CDR1 is SGHTA and CDR2 is FQGTGA in the germline V gene. CDR3 loop: CASSLTDTATEAFF. CDR3 nucleotide sequence: TGTGCCAGCAGCTTAACGGACACCGCCACTGAAGCTTTCTTT.

The CDR3 DNA follows: TGTGCCACCATCTCGTGGGCCGCGGATACGCAGTATTTT. This sequence encodes CATISWAADTQYF. The chain uses TRBV6-6 and TRBJ2-3; D gene ambiguous. CDR3 length equals 13 residues. V lost 10 bases and J 6 bases, leaving 17 bases between the germline ends. The V gene's germline CDR1 is MNHNY and CDR2 SVGAGI (reference sequence).

The genes are TRBV6-6 and TRBJ2-7; D possibly corresponds to TRBD2 (6 bases). There are 16 residues in the CDR3. V lost 7 bases, J lost 7 bases, and 26 bases lay in between. Germline values: CDR1 MNHNY, CDR2 SVGAGI (reference sequence). Written as DNA, the CDR3 is TGTGCCAGCACCCTAACTCGGCGGGGATCCGGAGGGGAGCAGTACTTC. This codes for CASTLTRRGSGGEQYF.

The rearrangement links TRBV5-5 to TRBJ2-5; TRBD2 is a possible D gene (6 bases). Germline assignment: CDR1 SGHKS and CDR2 YYEKEE (reference sequence). The V and J ends lost 3 bases and 3 bases respectively, with 12 bases between them. The CDR3 covers 14 residues. The CDR3 nucleotides read TGTGCCAGCAGCTCAATTTCGGGGGAAGAGACCCAGTACTTC. This encodes CASSSISGEETQYF.

DNA for the CDR3: TGTGCCAGCAGTGAAAATATAGACATGAACACTGAAGCTTTCTTT. Its protein product is CASSENIDMNTEAFF. The chain has TRBV6-4 and TRBJ1-1; D remains unclear. The CDR3 covers 15 residues. V was shortened by 3 bases and J by 0 bases, with 11 bases between the two germline ends. Germline values: CDR1 MRHNA, CDR2 SNTAGT.

This sequence joins TRBV6-5 and TRBJ2-1, with 11 bases fitting TRBD2. Germline V gene lookup returns CDR1 MNHEY and CDR2 SVGAGI. This CDR3 contains 14 residues. The V and J ends lost 10 bases and 10 bases, in that order; junction bases with no gene match: 12. Here the CDR3 DNA reads TGTGCCACCCTTCGGACTAGCGGGCTCGAGGAGCAGTTCTTC. It encodes CATLRTSGLEEQFF.

The chain links TRBV5-5 to TRBJ2-7, with a weak D call TRBD1 (6 bases). Trimming removed 4 bases from V and 3 bases from J, with 14 bases in between. This CDR3 spans 14 amino acids. From germline, CDR1 is SGHKS and CDR2 YYEKEE (reference sequence). This CDR3 is CASSPHREYYEQYF. DNA for the CDR3: TGTGCCAGCAGCCCACACAGGGAATACTACGAGCAGTACTTC. Full variable domain (missing parts from reference TRBV5-5 and TRBJ2-7): DAGVTQSPTHLIKTRGQQVTLRCSPISGHKSVSWYQQVLGQGPQFIFQYYEKEERGRGNFPDRFSARQFPNYSSELNVNALLLGDSALYLCASSPHREYYEQYFGPGTRLTVT.

This clone is a singleton in its sample. The CDR3 nucleotides are TGTGCCACCAGCAGAGCTCGGGGGGAGGGAGGCTACGAGCAGTACTTC. Translating it yields CATSRARGEGGYEQYF. V gene TRBV15 combines with J gene TRBJ2-7; 7 bases map to TRBD2. Germline values: CDR1 LNHNV, CDR2 YYDKDF (reference sequence). CDR3 size: 16 residues. With V trimmed by 1 base and J by 3 bases, 9 bases remained unmatched.

V usage is TRBV4-1 and J usage is TRBJ2-1, with 7 bases fitting TRBD1. The CDR3 is 15 amino acids. V lost 0 bases to trimming and J lost 8 bases; unmatched junction nucleotides: 7. CDR1 MGHRA and CDR2 YSYEKL come from the germline V gene. The DNA for the CDR3 is TGCGCCAGCAGCCAAGAAACAGGGGAATTGGATGAGCAGTTCTTC. It specifies CASSQETGELDEQFF.

The chain carries TRBV29-1 and TRBJ1-1, with TRBD1 matching over 8 bases. V trimming: 8 bases; J trimming: 1 base; junction bases outside the gene matches: 3. CDR1 and CDR2 from the germline V gene are SQVTM and ANQGSEA. This CDR3 contains 12 residues. DNA for the CDR3: TGCAGCCTAGGGACAGGGAACACTGAAGCTTTCTTT. Encoded protein: CSLGTGNTEAFF.

The V gene is TRBV4-1, the J gene TRBJ1-2; 9 bases align to TRBD1. Unmatched junction bases numbered 7, after V lost 5 bases and J lost 3 bases. CDR3 size: 15 residues. Germline CDR1 MGHRA, CDR2 YSYEKL. The CDR3 loop is CASSTHDRGDYGYTF. The CDR3, as DNA: TGCGCCAGCAGCACCCACGACAGGGGGGACTATGGCTACACCTTC.